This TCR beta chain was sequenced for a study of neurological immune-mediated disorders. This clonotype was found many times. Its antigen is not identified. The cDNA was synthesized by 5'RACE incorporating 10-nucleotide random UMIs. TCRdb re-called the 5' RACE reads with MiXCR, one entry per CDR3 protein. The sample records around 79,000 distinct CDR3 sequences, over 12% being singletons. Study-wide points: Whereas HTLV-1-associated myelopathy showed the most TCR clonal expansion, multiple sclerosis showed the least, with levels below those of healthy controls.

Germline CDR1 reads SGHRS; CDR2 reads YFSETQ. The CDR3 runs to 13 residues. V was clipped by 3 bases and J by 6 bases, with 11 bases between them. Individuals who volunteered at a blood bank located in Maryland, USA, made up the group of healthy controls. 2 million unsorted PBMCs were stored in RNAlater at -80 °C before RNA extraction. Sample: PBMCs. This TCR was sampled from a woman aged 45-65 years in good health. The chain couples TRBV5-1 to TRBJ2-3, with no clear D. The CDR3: CASSSTNEDTQYF. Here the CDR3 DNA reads TGCGCCAGCAGCTCGACGAATGAGGATACGCAGTATTTT.